This passage covers 24 T cell receptor beta chains from one sample sequenced in a study of shared clonotypes between healthy human individuals. The repertoire was sequenced with immunoSEQ multiplex PCR; TCRdb's copy has only in-frame clones and lacks some. The sample includes approximately 530,000 clones, 90% to 96% seen only once; the top ten take 0.06%. Material for sequencing was naive CD4+ T cells sorted from blood. Stated subset: CD45RA+ positively selected. These receptors were obtained from a woman aged 30 to 39 in good health.

The chain joins TRBV29-1 to TRBJ2-5; 8 nucleotides agree with TRBD1. Judging by the DNA end, TRBJ2-7 fits better; the J call may be wrong. Per germline, CDR1 SQVTM and CDR2 ANQGSEA. The CDR3 is 13 amino acids. In nucleotides, the CDR3 is TGCAGCGTGAGGGGGACAGGTTTCTACGAGCAGTACTTC. This gives the protein CSVRGTGFYEQYF.

The chain carries TRBV5-4 and TRBJ1-2, with 7 bases lining up with TRBD1. CDR1 and CDR2 (germline): SGHNT, YYREEE (reference sequence). Unmatched junction bases numbered 10, after V lost 4 bases and J lost 4 bases. There are 15 residues in the CDR3. The CDR3 coding sequence is TGTGCCAGCAGCGCGGGACAGACGCCCCCCTATGGCTACACCTTC. The encoded protein is CASSAGQTPPYGYTF.

The V gene is TRBV4-1, the J gene TRBJ1-1; tentative D call: TRBD1 (6 bases). The CDR3 has 16 amino acids. V lost 4 bases and J 1 base, leaving 16 bases between the germline ends. Per germline, CDR1 MGHRA and CDR2 YSYEKL. As DNA, the CDR3 is TGCGCCAGCAGCCGTAACCCCACAGGGACGAACACTGAAGCTTTCTTT. This sequence encodes CASSRNPTGTNTEAFF.

The chain carries TRBV7-2 and TRBJ2-5; D is possibly TRBD1 or TRBD2 (5 bases each). The end of the DNA fits TRBJ2-7 better, so the J call may be wrong. Germline CDR1 SGHTA, CDR2 FQGNSA. The CDR3 runs to 15 residues. The DNA of the CDR3 is TGTGCCAGCAGCTTAGTCCCCGGGGTTGGGGGCGAGCAGTACTTC. It is translated as CASSLVPGVGGEQYF.

This chain uses TRBV4-1 with TRBJ1-1; possibly TRBD1 for D (6 bases). The germline V and J ends were trimmed by 4 bases and 1 base, with 13 bases remaining between them. Germline CDR1 reads MGHRA; CDR2 reads YSYEKL. The CDR3 length is 15 residues. CDR3 DNA: TGCGCCAGCAGCCTCCTCGGACAGACGAACACTGAAGCTTTCTTT. It yields the protein CASSLLGQTNTEAFF.

The V call is TRBV18, the J call TRBJ1-2; D is uncertain. The length of the CDR3 is 15 residues. Trimming took 1 base from V and 0 from J, leaving 9 bases between them. Per the germline V gene, CDR1 is KGHSH and CDR2 is LQKENI. The CDR3 spells CASSPLREPNYGYTF. In DNA, the CDR3 is TGTGCCAGCTCACCACTAAGGGAACCTAACTATGGCTACACCTTC.

This chain joins TRBV10-3 and TRBJ2-5; no clear D gene. The ends were cut back, 4 bases at V and 2 bases at J, with 8 bases in the middle. The V gene's germline CDR1 is ENHRY and CDR2 SYGVKD. This CDR3 is 13 amino acids long. The CDR3 protein is CAISVLGQETQYF. For the CDR3, the DNA is TGTGCCATCAGTGTCTTAGGGCAAGAGACCCAGTACTTC.

The CDR3 is CASSSGQGARETQYF. The CDR3 coding sequence is TGCGCCAGCAGCTCGGGACAGGGGGCTCGCGAGACCCAGTACTTC. This rearrangement joins TRBV5-1 to TRBJ2-5, with 12 positions matching TRBD1. Germline CDR1 reads SGHRS; CDR2 reads YFSETQ. This CDR3 spans 15 amino acids. V shed 3 bases and J 5 bases; nucleotides not matched to a gene: 5. The entire variable domain, with the rest obtained from reference TRBV5-1 and TRBJ2-5, is as follows: KAGVTQTPRYLIKTRGQQVTLSCSPISGHRSVSWYQQTPGQGLQFLFEYFSETQRNKGNFPGRFSGRQFSNSRSEMNVSTLELGDSALYLCASSSGQGARETQYFGPGTRLLVL.

Remarks on this clone: Other DNA variants within this sample encode the same CDR3. The chain recombines TRBV30 with TRBJ1-5; D not certain. Per the germline V gene, CDR1 is GTSNPN and CDR2 is SVGIG (reference sequence). Trimming took off 0 bases at V and 1 base at J, with 4 bases between the two ends. The CDR3 is 13 residues long. This chain's CDR3 is CAWSVRSNQPQHF. In nucleotides, the CDR3 is TGTGCCTGGAGTGTACGCAGCAATCAGCCCCAGCATTTT.

With regard to this clone: The sample has other DNA sequences that encode this CDR3 too. This rearrangement joins TRBV28 to TRBJ2-5; D uncertain. The ends were cut back, 5 bases at V and 4 bases at J, with 2 bases in the middle. Germline V gene lookup returns CDR1 MDHEN and CDR2 SYDVKM. CDR3 length equals 10 residues. CDR3 sequence (DNA): TGTGCCAGCAGTGGAGAGACCCAGTACTTC. Its protein product is CASSGETQYF.

This chain joins TRBV10-3 and TRBJ2-3; 9 bases are a match to TRBD2. The germline V gene has CDR1 ENHRY and CDR2 SYGVKD. The CDR3 spans 17 residues. The ends lost 2 bases at V and 0 bases at J; junction bases unmatched: 6. DNA of the CDR3: TGTGCCATCAGTGAGCACGGACTAGCGACTAGCACAGATACGCAGTATTTT. Its protein product is CAISEHGLATSTDTQYF.

This clone was observed once. The chain couples TRBV29-1 to TRBJ1-1, with D uncertain. Per the germline V gene, CDR1 is SQVTM and CDR2 is ANQGSEA. CDR3 length equals 13 residues. Trimming cost V 7 bases and J 0 bases, with 12 bases left between them. Here the CDR3 DNA reads TGCAGCGGGACTATCAGAGTGAACACTGAAGCTTTCTTT. Its translation: CSGTIRVNTEAFF.

The rearrangement links TRBV6-5 to TRBJ2-1; D is uncertain. The CDR3 has 12 residues. Germline CDR1 and CDR2: MNHEY and SVGAGI. V lost 7 bases and J lost 4, with 8 bases in between. The CDR3 DNA reads as TGTGCCAGCAATTCGAGATACAATGAGCAGTTCTTC. Its translation is CASNSRYNEQFF.

The J gene is TRBJ2-7, the V gene TRBV6-6; 8 nucleotides line up with TRBD2. CDR3 length: 13 amino acids. Germline V gene sequence: CDR1 MNHNY, CDR2 SVGAGI (reference sequence). Unmatched junction bases numbered 9, after V lost 8 bases and J lost 6 bases. CDR3 sequence (DNA): TGTGCCAGCGGAGCGGGAGAGTTCTCCGAGCAGTACTTC. The encoded protein is CASGAGEFSEQYF.

Details on this clone: Other DNA sequences in the sample encode the same CDR3. The chain recombines TRBV28 with TRBJ2-6; D gene ambiguous. This CDR3 is 13 amino acids long. Germline values: CDR1 MDHEN, CDR2 SYDVKM. Trimming took off 5 bases at V and 0 bases at J, with 2 bases between the two ends. The CDR3 nucleotides read TGTGCCAGCAGTGACTCTGGGGCCAACGTCCTGACTTTC. The encoded protein is CASSDSGANVLTF.

V gene TRBV6-4 combines with J gene TRBJ1-1; the match to TRBD1 covers 8 bases. V shed 4 bases and J 9 bases; nucleotides not matched to a gene: 7. The length of the CDR3 is 13 residues. Germline V gene data show CDR1 as MRHNA and CDR2 as SNTAGT. The CDR3 nucleotides read TGTGCCAGCAGTGCACAGACAGGGGATAAAGCTTTCTTT. Amino acids: CASSAQTGDKAFF.

The chain couples TRBV5-4 to TRBJ2-7; 9 bases map to TRBD2. Germline loops: CDR1 SGHNT, CDR2 YYREEE (reference sequence). This CDR3 is built from 17 residues. The V gene end was trimmed by 3 bases and the J gene end by 0 bases; junction bases not matched to a gene: 10. The CDR3 DNA sequence: TGTGCCAGCAGCTGGGGGACTAGCTCCATGAGCTCCTACGAGCAGTACTTC. Translation gives CASSWGTSSMSSYEQYF.

The chain carries TRBV28 and TRBJ1-2; D call uncertain. There are 13 residues in the CDR3. Trimming left V 1 base short and J 3 bases short, with 6 bases between. In germline, CDR1 is MDHEN, CDR2 SYDVKM. CDR3 nucleotide sequence: TGTGCCAGCAGTTTATACGAGGACTATGGCTACACCTTC. Its translation is CASSLYEDYGYTF.

The V and J genes are TRBV7-2 and TRBJ2-7; 8 bases fit TRBD1. CDR1 and CDR2 from the germline V gene are SGHTA and FQGNSA. The CDR3 covers 16 residues. Losses at the gene ends were 5 bases for V and 3 bases for J; bases not matched to a gene: 12. The CDR3 sequence is CASSDSDRDAIYEQYF. CDR3 in DNA: TGTGCCAGCAGCGACTCGGACAGGGATGCAATCTACGAGCAGTACTTC.

The chain joins TRBV5-1 to TRBJ2-3; D may be TRBD2 (6 bases). This CDR3 is 17 amino acids long. V shed 0 bases and J shed 4 bases, with 18 bases lying between them. Per germline, CDR1 SGHRS and CDR2 YFSETQ. The CDR3 nucleotides read TGCGCCAGCAGCTTGGCCCGACGTCGACGGGAGTCAGATACGCAGTATTTT. It encodes CASSLARRRRESDTQYF.

V gene TRBV6-4 combines with J gene TRBJ2-1; TRBD2 aligns across 8 bases. J was trimmed by 6 bases and V by 5 bases; bases with no gene match: 9. There are 15 residues in the CDR3. Germline V CDR1 and CDR2: MRHNA, SNTAGT. CDR3 bases: TGTGCCAGCAGTCGGACTAGCTTGGGTCGCAATGAGCAGTTCTTC. Its translation is CASSRTSLGRNEQFF.

The chain joins TRBV5-1 to TRBJ2-1; 9 nucleotides agree with TRBD2. The length of the CDR3 is 15 residues. V trimming: 0 bases; J trimming: 7 bases; junction bases outside the gene matches: 5. Germline V gene lookup returns CDR1 SGHRS and CDR2 YFSETQ. The CDR3 DNA reads as TGCGCCAGCAGCTTGGTAGCGGGAGAGATGAATGAGCAGTTCTTC. It yields the protein CASSLVAGEMNEQFF. The whole variable domain, remainder taken from reference TRBV5-1 and TRBJ2-1, is KAGVTQTPRYLIKTRGQQVTLSCSPISGHRSVSWYQQTPGQGLQFLFEYFSETQRNKGNFPGRFSGRQFSNSRSEMNVSTLELGDSALYLCASSLVAGEMNEQFFGPGTRLTVL.

The rearrangement links TRBV6-4 to TRBJ2-1; 8 nucleotides align to TRBD2. There are 14 residues in the CDR3. Losses at the gene ends were 5 bases for V and 5 bases for J; bases not matched to a gene: 5. Per germline, CDR1 MRHNA and CDR2 SNTAGT. The DNA of the CDR3 is TGTGCCAGCAGTTTGAGCGGGAGTAACAATGAGCAGTTCTTC. Encoded protein: CASSLSGSNNEQFF.

V gene TRBV5-1 combines with J gene TRBJ1-3, with D unclear. Trimming took off 4 bases at V and 2 bases at J, with 13 bases between the two ends. This CDR3 is 15 amino acids long. The germline CDR1 and CDR2 sequences are SGHRS and YFSETQ. DNA of the CDR3: TGCGCCAGCAGCGTGGACGCGGGCACTGGAAACACCATATATTTT. Translation: CASSVDAGTGNTIYF.